Reported below is one TCR beta chain. Antigen unknown. This entry is derived from a study of identical twins. Study-wide findings and caveats: Monozygotic twins shared more out-of-frame TCR alpha than recombination models predicted. Where out-of-frame alpha sequences were twin-shared, they showed excess low generation probability. For cord blood, abundant beta clonotypes had fewer insertions, unlike memory repertoires, which showed none.

TCRdb redid the calling of the 5' RACE reads with MiXCR, one entry per CDR3 protein. The table has hundreds of thousands of distinct CDR3 sequences, roughly 8.6% seen once; the top ten hold approximately 2.1%. All of the donors were Caucasians in good health. These same data were also listed under a study on yellow fever vaccine responses in identical twins.

The source material was memory (CD45RO+) T cells sorted from blood. This receptor was identified in a woman under 30 in good health.

In DNA form, the CDR3 reads TGTGCCAGTAGTACTTCCGGGAATACCTACGAGCAGTACTTC. Translation: CASSTSGNTYEQYF. The rearrangement uses TRBV19 and TRBJ2-7; D perhaps matches TRBD2 (5 bases). Trimming removed 4 bases at V and 2 bases at J, with 12 bases between. The CDR3 runs 14 residues. Germline CDR1 and CDR2: LNHDA and SQIVND (reference sequence).